The entry below describes one TCR beta chain. This CDR3 is 16 amino acids long. After removal of 4 bases from V and 4 bases from J, the junction contained 8 bases not matched to a gene. The germline V gene has CDR1 MNHNY and CDR2 SVGAGI (reference sequence). This record comes from a study of blood T cell repertoires in COVID-19. Produced via immunoSEQ multiplex PCR; TCRdb's table is partial and in-frame only. The table has some 200,000 clones, 70% to 90% seen once. The rearrangement joins TRBV6-6 to TRBJ1-4; 8 positions match TRBD1. Sequenced material: peripheral blood. The receptor was isolated from a human donor in a cohort sampled during active COVID-19. CDR3 sequence (DNA): TGTGCCAGCAGTTTTCGACAGGGGCTATTTAATGAAAAACTGTTTTTT. This gives the protein CASSFRQGLFNEKLFF.